The source of this TCR beta chain is a study of preoperative IRX-2 immunotherapy in early breast cancer (dated by TCRdb to between 2019 and 2020). With respect to this clone: Its antigen is still unknown. Per-base qualities were not stored, and no clone one base away is much larger.

The CDR3 sequence holds 15 residues, the cysteine and phenylalanine included. Only CDR3 DNA remains: 45 bases, in frame from the first base. The germline V gene encodes CDR1 SGHAT and CDR2 FQNNGV. Trimming removed 1 base from V and 3 bases from J; the gene matches leave 5 bases unexplained. Sample treatment or condition, as interpreted from the label and publication: preoperative locoregional IRX-2 cytokine immunotherapy. The samples were obtained from a phase Ib study that tested preoperative, locoregional IRX-2 cytokine immunotherapy designed to prime immune responses. The donors were early-stage breast cancer patients who were given IRX-2 prior to surgery. The library relied on the immunoSEQ multiplex PCR assay. As stored in TCRdb, this immuneACCESS dataset retains in-frame rearrangements with V and J assigned. A fraction of the clones does not appear; measured against another copy, unresolved V genes explain less than half of the discrepancy, and the remainder lacks a known reason. The sample table contains roughly 62,000 clones; only one count was recorded for approximately 95% of them. The ten largest make up under 2% of the sample.

Recombination linked TRBV11-2 to TRBJ2-5; TRBD1 fits 7 bases in the junction. Specimen collection occurred from a patient treated with IRX-2 immunotherapy. The TCR originated in a human donor with breast cancer. The CDR3 region: CASSLGRGTEETQYF. The DNA reads as follows: TGTGCCAGCAGCTTAGGAAGAGGGACAGAAGAGACCCAGTACTTC. The CDR3 plus the reference TRBV11-2 and TRBJ2-5 genes for the other parts give the full variable domain: EAGVAQSPRYKIIEKRQSVAFWCNPISGHATLYWYQQILGQGPKLLIQFQNNGVVDDSQLPKDRFSAERLKGVDSTLKIQPAKLEDSAVYLCASSLGRGTEETQYFGPGTRLLVL.